This T cell receptor beta chain stems from a study of cytomegalovirus exposure and HLA in healthy donors. Study-wide results and limits: HLA allele associations emerged for some 16,000 TCR beta sequences in a later analysis, at 0.05 false discovery rate.

This clone came up once. Its antigen is unknown. Vbeta (60) and Jbeta (13) primers were used in the PCR. Source study methods: An analysis performed later counted 60 million to 90 million unique TCR beta chains (approximately 11 million of them shared). Data came from immunoSEQ multiplex PCR; TCRdb stores just in-frame clones and leaves some out. That table supplies the V and J calls and clone size; D and trimming were determined from the DNA. The sample comprises about 120,000 clones, about 80% of which are singletons, and approximately 12% rests with the top ten. Sample: PBMCs. This TCR was sampled from a woman aged 40 to 55 in good health and CMV-seropositive.

The CDR3 sequence: CASSEFSRVGETQYF. The CDR3 DNA reads as TGTGCCAGCAGTGAATTTTCCAGGGTGGGCGAGACCCAGTACTTC. The V call is TRBV6-1, the J call TRBJ2-5; D perhaps matches TRBD1 (5 bases). V lost 2 bases to trimming and J lost 5 bases, with 15 bases between them. CDR3 length: 15 residues. CDR1 and CDR2 (germline): MNHNS, SASEGT.